These 4 T cell receptor beta chains were sequenced from one sample in a study of OX40 agonist ivuxolimab in advanced cancers. TCRdb keeps only in-frame clones here, not all; method: immunoSEQ multiplex PCR. Of about 71,000 clones detected, about 89% appear once; the ten largest clones hold 13% to 15%. This material consisted of CD4+ or CD8+ T cells sorted from blood, taken in a trial of the OX40 agonist ivuxolimab. All receptors come from an adult with an advanced solid tumor such as melanoma, head and neck, liver or kidney cancer.

As regards this clone: The same CDR3 arises from other DNA sequences in this sample as well. This chain uses TRBV28 with TRBJ1-5; D not certain. CDR3 length: 15 residues. The germline V gene encodes CDR1 MDHEN and CDR2 SYDVKM. Trimming pared 1 base from V and 1 base from J, leaving 8 bases between. CDR3: CASSLLLNSNQPQHF. The CDR3, as DNA: TGTGCCAGCAGTTTATTGCTCAACAGCAATCAGCCCCAGCATTTT.

The chain uses TRBV4-3 and TRBJ2-7, with 11 bases that match TRBD1. This CDR3 is built from 15 residues. Trimming at V came to 0 bases and at J to 4 bases, leaving 2 bases not matched to a gene. Looked up from germline, CDR1 is LGHNA and CDR2 is YSLEER. CDR3 sequence reads: CASSQERDRGYEQYF. CDR3 bases: TGCGCCAGCAGCCAAGAAAGGGACAGGGGGTACGAGCAGTACTTC.

The chain has TRBV6-5 and TRBJ2-2; D not certain. With 8 bases removed from V and 9 bases from J, the gap between germline ends came to 16 bases. This CDR3 is 13 amino acids long. CDR1 MNHEY and CDR2 SVGAGI come from the germline V gene. In nucleotides, the CDR3 is TGTGCCAGCGAAGAAACGGGTGGTTGGGAGCTGTTTTTT. This codes for CASEETGGWELFF.

The chain combines TRBV5-6 with TRBJ2-1; D not certain. The germline V and J ends were trimmed by 8 bases and 4 bases, with 7 bases remaining between them. The length of the CDR3 is 11 residues. The V gene's germline CDR1 is SGHDT and CDR2 YYEEEE. CDR3 sequence (DNA): TGTGCCAGTACGGCTTACAATGAGCAGTTCTTC. Protein: CASTAYNEQFF.